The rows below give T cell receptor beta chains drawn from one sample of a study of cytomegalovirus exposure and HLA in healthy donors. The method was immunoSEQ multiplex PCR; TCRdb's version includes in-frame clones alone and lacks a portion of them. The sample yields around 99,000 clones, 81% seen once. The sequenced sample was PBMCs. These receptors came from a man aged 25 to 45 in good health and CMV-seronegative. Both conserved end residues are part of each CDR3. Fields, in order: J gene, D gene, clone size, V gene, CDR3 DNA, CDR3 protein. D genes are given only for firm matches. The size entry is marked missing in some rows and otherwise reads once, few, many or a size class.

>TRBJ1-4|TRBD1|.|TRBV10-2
TGCGCCAGCAACAGGGGTTGGGGGAATGAAAAACTGTTTTTT
CASNRGWGNEKLFF
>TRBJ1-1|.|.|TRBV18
TGTGCCAGCTCACCAGCGGGGAACACTGAAGCTTTCTTT
CASSPAGNTEAFF
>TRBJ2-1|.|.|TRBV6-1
TGTGCCAGCAGTAAATTAGCCTATGAGCAGTTCTTC
CASSKLAYEQFF
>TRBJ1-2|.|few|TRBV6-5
TGTGCCAGCAGTTACAGGGGGAGAAACTATGGCTACACCTTC
CASSYRGRNYGYTF
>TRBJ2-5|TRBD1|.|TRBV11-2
TGTGCCAGCAGAAAGGGGGCAGACCAAGAGACCCAGTACTTC
CASRKGADQETQYF
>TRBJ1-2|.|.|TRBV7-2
TGTGCCAGCAGCACCTCGGCAGGGGATCCTGGAGGCTACACCTTC
CASSTSAGDPGGYTF
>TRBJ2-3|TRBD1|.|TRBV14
TGTGCCAGCAGCCAAACCGGACAGGTCGGAAATACGCAGTATTTT
CASSQTGQVGNTQYF
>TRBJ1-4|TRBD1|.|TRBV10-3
TGTGCCATCAGCGCAGGGGGCAGGACTAATGAAAAACTGTTTTTT
CAISAGGRTNEKLFF
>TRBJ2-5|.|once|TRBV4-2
TGTGCCAGCAGCTATCCGGGAACAGCACAAGAGACCCAGTACTTC
CASSYPGTAQETQYF
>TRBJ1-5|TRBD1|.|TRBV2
TGTGCCAGCACTCTCACCGGGACAGGTGGCCAGCCCCAGCATTTT
CASTLTGTGGQPQHF
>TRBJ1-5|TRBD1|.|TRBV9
TGTGCCAGCAGCGTAGACCGGCAGGGGGCTGCCCAGCATTTT
CASSVDRQGAAQHF
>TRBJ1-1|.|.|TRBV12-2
TGTGCAAGTCGCTTATGGGACAGGGGTCTAGCTTTCTTT
CASRLWDRGLAFF
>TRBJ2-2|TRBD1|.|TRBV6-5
TGTGCCAGCAGCCGGACAGGGTGGGGGACCGGGGAGCTGTTTTTT
CASSRTGWGTGELFF
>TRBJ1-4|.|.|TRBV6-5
TGTGCCAGCAGTAGGACACCTAATGAAAAACTGTTTTTT
CASSRTPNEKLFF
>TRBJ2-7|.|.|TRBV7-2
TGTGCCAGCAGCTCTCAAACAGGGTTGGGTTACGAGCAGTACTTC
CASSSQTGLGYEQYF
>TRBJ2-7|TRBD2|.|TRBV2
TGTGCCAGCAGTGAAGTAGCGGGAGCCCCCTACGAGCAGTACTTC
CASSEVAGAPYEQYF
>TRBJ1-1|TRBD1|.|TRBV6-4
TGTGCCAGCAGTGACTCAGATACAGGGGGAACGGAAGCTTTCTTT
CASSDSDTGGTEAFF
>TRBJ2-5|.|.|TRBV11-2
TGTGCCAGCAGCTTAGTCTGGCGGCAAGAGACCCAGTACTTC
CASSLVWRQETQYF
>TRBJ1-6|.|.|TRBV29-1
TGCAGCGTTGTCGTCGGAGCAAATTCACCCCTCCACTTT
CSVVVGANSPLHF
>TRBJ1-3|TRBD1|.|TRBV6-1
TGTGCCAGCAGTAACCGACAGGGAGGAAACACCATATATTTT
CASSNRQGGNTIYF
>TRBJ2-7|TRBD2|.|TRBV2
TGTGCCGGCAACCCGGGACTAGCGACGGGCTACGAGCAGTACTTC
CAGNPGLATGYEQYF
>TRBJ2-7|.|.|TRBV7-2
TGTGCCAGCAGCTTCAGCTACGAGCAGTACTTC
CASSFSYEQYF
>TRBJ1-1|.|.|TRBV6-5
TGTGCCAGCAGTTACTCACTCCCAGGTCGGCGAGCTTTCTTT
CASSYSLPGRRAFF
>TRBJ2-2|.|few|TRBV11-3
TGTGCCAGCAGCTTACAGGGCTTAGGCACCGGGGAGCTGTTTTTT
CASSLQGLGTGELFF
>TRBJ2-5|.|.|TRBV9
TGTGCCAGCAGCCCCCACGCGACAGCGTCCCAAGAGACCCAGTACTTC
CASSPHATASQETQYF
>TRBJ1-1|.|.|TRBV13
TGTGCCAGCAGTACCCCGGGCACTGAAGCTTTCTTT
CASSTPGTEAFF
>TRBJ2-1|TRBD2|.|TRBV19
TGTGCCAGTAGGGGCGGGAGGGGGGAGCAGTTCTTC
CASRGGRGEQFF
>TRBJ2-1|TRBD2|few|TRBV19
TGTGCCAGTAGTACAGCGGGGAGCTCCTACAATGAGCAGTTCTTC
CASSTAGSSYNEQFF